What follows are 19 T cell receptor beta chains derived from one specimen sequenced in a study of blood T cell repertoires in COVID-19. TCRdb's table, derived via immunoSEQ multiplex PCR, lists solely in-frame clones and lacks some. The top ten hold approximately 7.6% of the sample, which has some 200,000 clones, 84% seen once. The sequenced sample consisted of PBMCs or T cells enriched from blood (not recorded which). Every receptor here comes from a man between 35 and 55 years old who had recovered from COVID-19.

The genes are TRBV19 and TRBJ2-1; 9 bases map to TRBD1. There are 16 residues in the CDR3. CDR1 and CDR2 from the germline V gene are LNHDA and SQIVND (reference sequence). J lost 7 bases, V lost 4 bases, and 11 bases had no gene match. CDR3 amino acids: CASSKGPDRGGNEQFF. As DNA, the CDR3 is TGTGCCAGTAGTAAGGGGCCGGACAGGGGAGGGAATGAGCAGTTCTTC.

V usage is TRBV7-2 and J usage is TRBJ1-6; TRBD1 agrees at 8 bases. Germline loops: CDR1 SGHTA, CDR2 FQGNSA. V dropped 5 bases and J dropped 11; count of bases not matched to a gene: 11. This CDR3 is 15 amino acids long. CDR3 sequence: CASSHGDRRPPPLHF. CDR3 nucleotides: TGTGCCAGCAGCCACGGGGACAGGAGGCCCCCACCCCTCCACTTT.

This clone came up a few times. This chain connects TRBV2 to TRBJ2-7; unclear D gene. The ends were cut back, 6 bases at V and 2 bases at J, with 8 bases in the middle. The CDR3 extends over 12 amino acids. Germline-derived CDR1 and CDR2 are SNHLY and FYNNEI. CDR3 loop: CASSRWPYEQYF. The CDR3 DNA is TGTGCCAGCAGCCGATGGCCCTACGAGCAGTACTTC.

This sequence joins TRBV4-3 and TRBJ2-1, with 9 bases identical to TRBD2. Trimming cost V 2 bases and J 7 bases; bases outside gene matches: 12. Germline-derived CDR1 and CDR2 are LGHNA and YSLEER. This CDR3 is 17 amino acids long. DNA of the CDR3: TGCGCCAGCAGCCAAACCGTTAGCGGGGGAGTTAGAAATGAGCAGTTCTTC. Protein: CASSQTVSGGVRNEQFF.

This chain links TRBV5-4 with TRBJ2-3; 10 nucleotides match TRBD1. Germline-derived CDR1 and CDR2 are SGHNT and YYREEE (reference sequence). This CDR3 comprises 17 residues. V was clipped by 0 bases and J by 4 bases; unmatched bases: 8. This CDR3 is CASSLARGQGTADTQYF. The DNA for the CDR3 is TGTGCCAGCAGCTTGGCTAGGGGACAGGGGACTGCAGATACGCAGTATTTT.

The chain carries TRBV19 and TRBJ2-7, with D possibly TRBD1 on 5 matching bases. V shed 4 bases and J shed 0 bases, with 10 bases lying between them. In germline, CDR1 is LNHDA, CDR2 SQIVND (reference sequence). CDR3 size: 14 residues. This CDR3 is CASSRGSNSYEQYF. The CDR3 DNA sequence: TGTGCCAGTAGTAGGGGCAGCAACTCCTACGAGCAGTACTTC.

This chain joins TRBV18 and TRBJ1-2, with TRBD1 identical over 10 bases. The CDR3 runs to 15 residues. Losses at the gene ends were 3 bases for V and 2 bases for J; bases not matched to a gene: 3. Germline lookup yields CDR1 KGHSH and CDR2 LQKENI. CDR3 nucleotide sequence: TGTGCCAGCTCACCTGGGACAGGGGCCAACTATGGCTACACCTTC. Translating gives CASSPGTGANYGYTF. The full variable domain, its missing parts supplied by reference TRBV18 and TRBJ1-2, is NAGVMQNPRHLVRRRGQEARLRCSPMKGHSHVYWYRQLPEEGLKFMVYLQKENIIDESGMPKERFSAEFPKEGPSILRIQQVVRGDSAAYFCASSPGTGANYGYTFGSGTRLTVV.

V and J are TRBV28 and TRBJ1-2; D remains ambiguous. The CDR3 extends over 14 amino acids. The V and J ends lost 6 bases and 4 bases respectively, with 15 bases between them. CDR1 is MDHEN, CDR2 SYDVKM, per germline. This CDR3 reads CASSLQEVIYGYTF. The DNA for the CDR3 is TGTGCCAGCAGCCTCCAGGAGGTCATCTATGGCTACACCTTC.

The chain uses TRBV24-1 and TRBJ1-5, with TRBD1 matching 8 bases. This CDR3 contains 15 residues. The trim removed 7 bases at V and 1 base at J, leaving 5 bases unmatched. Germline V gene lookup returns CDR1 KGHDR and CDR2 SFDVKD. This CDR3 is CATSPGGLSNQPQHF. The CDR3, as DNA: TGTGCCACCAGCCCAGGGGGCCTGAGCAATCAGCCCCAGCATTTT.

The J gene is TRBJ2-3, the V gene TRBV11-3; no firm D call. Germline V gene lookup returns CDR1 SGHNT and CDR2 YENEEA. There are 13 residues in the CDR3. Trimming pared 4 bases from V and 5 bases from J, leaving 10 bases between. The CDR3, as DNA: TGTGCCAGCAGCTCCTCCCAGGTAGATACGCAGTATTTT. It specifies CASSSSQVDTQYF.

The rearrangement uses TRBV5-1 and TRBJ2-7; D unresolved. This CDR3 is 15 amino acids long. The germline V gene has CDR1 SGHRS and CDR2 YFSETQ. V was cut by 0 bases and J by 0 bases, with 10 bases left in between. The CDR3 here is CASSLGTWSSYEQYF. The CDR3 DNA reads as TGCGCCAGCAGCTTGGGTACATGGAGCTCCTACGAGCAGTACTTC.

This sequence joins TRBV9 and TRBJ2-1; D possibly corresponds to TRBD1 (6 bases). The germline CDR1 and CDR2 sequences are SGDLS and YYNGEE. The CDR3 loop spans 14 amino acids. V lost 4 bases and J lost 4, with 12 bases in between. The CDR3 loop reads CASSTGQFYNEQFF. DNA for the CDR3: TGTGCCAGCAGCACTGGACAGTTTTACAATGAGCAGTTCTTC.

The chain has TRBV5-1 and TRBJ2-3, with unresolved D. V was shortened by 0 bases and J by 0 bases, with 8 bases between the two germline ends. Germline CDR1 and CDR2: SGHRS and YFSETQ. The CDR3 contains 15 residues. CDR3 in DNA: TGCGCCAGCAGCTTGGTGCCGGTTAGCACAGATACGCAGTATTTT. Its translation is CASSLVPVSTDTQYF.

V usage is TRBV7-9 and J usage is TRBJ1-1; no reliable D call. Trimming removed 7 bases at V and 1 base at J, with 13 bases between. CDR3 length: 14 residues. Germline values: CDR1 SEHNR, CDR2 FQNEAQ (reference sequence). In DNA, the CDR3 is TGTGCCAGCAAATCCTTGGCGGGGAACACTGAAGCTTTCTTT. Its protein product is CASKSLAGNTEAFF.

The rearrangement joins TRBV27 to TRBJ1-2, with 8 nucleotides matching TRBD1. The junction had 14 bases not matched to a gene; V was cut back by 4 bases and J by 4 bases. The germline CDR1 and CDR2 sequences are MNHEY and SMNVEV (reference sequence). The CDR3 length is 17 residues. The CDR3 protein is CASSSQGVVGSPYGYTF. DNA for the CDR3: TGTGCCAGCAGTTCACAGGGGGTCGTCGGGTCCCCCTATGGCTACACCTTC.

CDR3 DNA: TGCGCCAGCAGCCTTCGGGGGGTACAAGAGACCCAGTACTTC. Amino acids: CASSLRGVQETQYF. The chain is built from TRBV5-1 and TRBJ2-5, with 7 bases lining up with TRBD2. This CDR3 is built from 14 residues. The V segment lost 4 bases and the J segment 2 bases; nucleotides outside the gene matches: 5. Germline V CDR1 and CDR2: SGHRS, YFSETQ. The full variable domain, with the rest looked up from reference TRBV5-1 and TRBJ2-5, is KAGVTQTPRYLIKTRGQQVTLSCSPISGHRSVSWYQQTPGQGLQFLFEYFSETQRNKGNFPGRFSGRQFSNSRSEMNVSTLELGDSALYLCASSLRGVQETQYFGPGTRLLVL.

CDR3 loop: CASSHRQGRSTEAFF. Here the CDR3 DNA reads TGTGCCAGCAGCCACCGACAGGGGCGGAGCACTGAAGCTTTCTTT. V is TRBV3-1 (or the pseudogene TRBV3-2) and J is TRBJ1-1; 8 nucleotides agree with TRBD1. After removal of 3 bases from V and 4 bases from J, the junction contained 7 bases not matched to a gene. CDR1 and CDR2 from the germline V gene are LGHDT and YNNKEL (reference sequence). CDR3 size: 15 residues.

The CDR3 sequence: CASSPRVFGTEAFF. The DNA for the CDR3 is TGTGCCAGCAGTCCCAGGGTTTTTGGCACTGAAGCTTTCTTT. The chain combines TRBV6-2 or TRBV6-3 with TRBJ1-1; a possible D gene is TRBD1 (5 bases). With 5 bases removed from V and 4 bases from J, the gap between germline ends came to 14 bases. This CDR3 contains 14 residues. Germline V gene data show CDR1 as MNHEY and CDR2 as SVGEGT.

In its sample, this clone was seen once. The genes are TRBV5-8 and TRBJ1-3; no reliable D call. Per the germline V gene, CDR1 is SGHTS and CDR2 is YDEGEE. This CDR3 has 15 residues. Deletions cut 4 bases from V and 0 bases from J, with 11 bases between. Here the CDR3 reads CASSVGLNSGNTIYF. The DNA of the CDR3 is TGTGCCAGCAGCGTCGGACTGAACTCTGGAAACACCATATATTTT.